Each of the 10 T cell receptor beta chains below was sequenced from the same sample in a study of OX40 agonist ivuxolimab in advanced cancers. This table comes from immunoSEQ multiplex PCR, and its TCRdb copy is limited to in-frame clones, with some not included. Of approximately 33,000 clones listed, approximately 91% were seen once; the top ten hold roughly 29%. The source was CD4+ or CD8+ T cells sorted from blood, collected in a trial of the OX40 agonist ivuxolimab. The receptors originated from an adult with an advanced solid tumor such as melanoma, head and neck, liver or kidney cancer.

Only one count was recorded for this clone. V and J are TRBV2 and TRBJ2-7; D unclear. The CDR3 is 11 amino acids. Germline loops: CDR1 SNHLY, CDR2 FYNNEI. The V end lost 5 bases, the J end lost 5 bases, and 7 bases lay between the germline ends. The CDR3 coding sequence is TGTGCCAGCAGTACCAACGACGAGCAGTACTTC. Its protein is CASSTNDEQYF.

The rearrangement links TRBV7-9 to TRBJ1-1; possibly TRBD1 for D (6 bases). This CDR3 region has 14 residues. The germline V and J ends were trimmed by 5 bases and 3 bases, with 13 bases remaining between them. Germline V lookup: CDR1 SEHNR, CDR2 FQNEAQ (reference sequence). The CDR3 DNA is TGTGCCAGCAGCCTATTATCAGGGGACACTGAAGCTTTCTTT. This codes for CASSLLSGDTEAFF.

This chain connects TRBV29-1 to TRBJ2-7; possibly TRBD1 for D (6 bases). Trimming removed 2 bases at V and 9 bases at J, with 17 bases between. The CDR3 has 13 residues. Per germline, CDR1 SQVTM and CDR2 ANQGSEA. The CDR3 DNA is TGCAGCGTTGAATGGCAGGGGAAACTGGGGCAGTACTTC. Amino acids: CSVEWQGKLGQYF.

The CDR3 DNA sequence: TGCGCCAGCGGCCGGGGGAAAGCATCCACAGATACGCAGTATTTT. Translation: CASGRGKASTDTQYF. V and J are TRBV10-2 and TRBJ2-3; possible D gene TRBD2, 6 bases. V lost 8 bases, J lost 2 bases, and 17 bases lay in between. The CDR3 runs 15 residues. CDR1 WSHSY and CDR2 SAAADI come from the germline V gene.

V gene TRBV27 combines with J gene TRBJ1-5; a weak D match, TRBD1 (6 bases). Trimming pared 0 bases from V and 0 bases from J, leaving 12 bases between. The CDR3 totals 17 residues. Germline V gene lookup returns CDR1 MNHEY and CDR2 SMNVEV (reference sequence). CDR3 protein: CASSLSGGANSNQPQHF. The CDR3 nucleotides are TGTGCCAGCAGTTTATCAGGGGGAGCTAATAGCAATCAGCCCCAGCATTTT.

J is TRBJ2-3 and V is TRBV14, with unresolved D. V was shortened by 1 base and J by 3 bases, with 2 bases between the two germline ends. The germline gives CDR1 SGHDN, CDR2 FVKESK. The CDR3 sequence is 12 residues long. The CDR3 nucleotides read TGTGCCAGCAGCCAAGTAACAGATACGCAGTATTTT. Encoded protein: CASSQVTDTQYF.

The genes are TRBV2 and TRBJ2-5; no reliable D call. Deletions cut 2 bases from V and 0 bases from J, with 10 bases between. The germline V gene encodes CDR1 SNHLY and CDR2 FYNNEI. The CDR3 is made up of 15 amino acids. The CDR3 DNA reads as TGTGCCAGCAGTGAACACCCCAGGAACCAAGAGACCCAGTACTTC. It codes for CASSEHPRNQETQYF.

This CDR3 reads CAYATREQETQYF. The DNA of the CDR3 is TGTGCCTATGCGACCCGCGAACAAGAGACCCAGTACTTC. The J gene is TRBJ2-5, the V gene TRBV5-8; no firm D call. This CDR3 region has 13 residues. V dropped 10 bases and J dropped 2 bases, with 15 bases sitting between them. CDR1 SGHTS and CDR2 YDEGEE come from the germline V gene.

This sequence joins TRBV4-1 and TRBJ1-1; possibly TRBD1 for D (6 bases). Germline V gene data show CDR1 as MGHRA and CDR2 as YSYEKL. The CDR3 is made up of 15 amino acids. The V end was cut by 0 bases, the J end by 4 bases, with 12 bases between. The CDR3: CASSQDYGGLTEAFF. CDR3 nucleotides: TGCGCCAGCAGCCAAGATTACGGGGGGCTCACTGAAGCTTTCTTT.

The V and J genes are TRBV5-1 and TRBJ2-5; D may be TRBD1 (6 bases). The assigned J gene may be wrong: the sequence end matches TRBJ2-7 better. The CDR3 sequence is 13 residues long. Germline values: CDR1 SGHRS, CDR2 YFSETQ. CDR3: CASSQTGAYEQYF. The CDR3 nucleotides are TGCGCCAGCAGCCAGACAGGAGCGTACGAGCAGTACTTC.